This T cell receptor beta chain was observed in a study of T cell responses to AZD1222 COVID-19 vaccine. As regards this clone: The antigen is undetermined.

Germline loops: CDR1 LGHNA, CDR2 YNFKEQ. This CDR3 region has 16 residues. The V segment lost 0 bases and the J segment 4 bases; nucleotides outside the gene matches: 5. Study conclusions and caveats: The donor cohort was predominantly white British with a female majority, and clonal diversity may have been underestimated. Repertoires were collected only later (after the peak T cell response had occurred). Recipients of AZD1222 seropositive at baseline numbered only 5 or 6. Nearly half of spike-specific TCRs reportedly go after variant regions that carry no mutations.

This table comes from immunoSEQ multiplex PCR, and its TCRdb copy is limited to in-frame clones, with some not included. This sample has 150,000 or so clones, with approximately 90% found just once. The J gene is TRBJ2-1, the V gene TRBV4-2, with 8 nucleotides matching TRBD2. This receptor was obtained from an adult who received the AZD1222 COVID-19 vaccine. The material was peripheral blood, obtained 28 days after the second AZD1222 dose. The CDR3 bases are TGTGCCAGCAGCCAAGATGACGGCGGGGGGTACAATGAGCAGTTCTTC. Amino acids: CASSQDDGGGYNEQFF.